This T cell receptor beta chain stems from a study of long-term antiretroviral therapy in people with HIV. At survey level, the immunoSEQ assay was run in its v3.0 version. The protocol was immunoSEQ multiplex PCR, while the TCRdb copy is restricted to in-frame clones and leaves out a portion. In the table there are 14,000 or so clones, 88% of which are singletons. Donors each had at least one pre-ART PBMC sample and at least two post-ART ones. Germline assignment: CDR1 LNHDA and CDR2 SQIVND (reference sequence). The junction had 12 bases not matched to a gene; V was cut back by 0 bases and J by 9 bases. CDR3 length: 17 amino acids. To note about this clone: The antigen is not known.

Study outcomes and limitations: CDR3 lengths in HIV samples spanned a narrower range than controls.

The sample consisted of unsorted PBMCs, taken 6.2 years after starting antiretroviral therapy. The rearrangement links TRBV19 to TRBJ1-5, with 9 bases matching TRBD1. The sequence derives from a man aged 40-49 years with HIV. CDR3 sequence reads: CASSIDGTGTPEGPQHF. The CDR3, as DNA: TGTGCCAGTAGTATAGATGGGACAGGGACCCCTGAGGGGCCCCAGCATTTT. The full variable domain, in which reference TRBV19 and TRBJ1-5 provide the parts outside the CDR3, is DGGITQSPKYLFRKEGQNVTLSCEQNLNHDAMYWYRQDPGQGLRLIYYSQIVNDFQKGDIAEGYSVSREKKESFPLTVTSAQKNPTAFYLCASSIDGTGTPEGPQHFGDGTRLSIL.